This entry lists 3 T cell receptor beta chains sequenced from one sample in a study of cytomegalovirus exposure and HLA in healthy donors. PCR primers comprised 60 Vbeta and 13 Jbeta primers. This table comes from immunoSEQ multiplex PCR, and its TCRdb copy is limited to in-frame clones, with some not included. The data show tens of thousands of clones, roughly four fifths seen once. Material: PBMCs. The receptors shown here come from a man in his fifties in good health and CMV-seronegative.

This chain uses TRBV28 with TRBJ2-1, with D perhaps TRBD2 (7 bases). V was cut by 7 bases and J by 1 base, with 17 bases left in between. The CDR3 covers 16 residues. CDR1 MDHEN and CDR2 SYDVKM come from the germline V gene. Here the CDR3 DNA reads TGTGCCAGCACCTTGGGGGGGCTTCAATCCTACAATGAGCAGTTCTTC. Amino acid sequence: CASTLGGLQSYNEQFF.

DNA for the CDR3: TGTGCCAGCAGTTTTAGGTTAGCGGGGGGATCCGCCTACGAGCAGTACTTC. Encoded protein: CASSFRLAGGSAYEQYF. The J gene is TRBJ2-7, the V gene TRBV27, with 10 bases aligning to TRBD2. Per the germline V gene, CDR1 is MNHEY and CDR2 is SMNVEV (reference sequence). The CDR3 length is 17 residues. J was trimmed by 2 bases and V by 3 bases; bases with no gene match: 10.

This clone was detected a few times. The chain has TRBV20-1 and TRBJ1-1; D perhaps matches TRBD1 (5 bases). The V end lost 6 bases, the J end lost 7 bases, and 12 bases lay between the germline ends. This CDR3 contains 11 residues. CDR1 DFQATT and CDR2 SNEGSKA come from the germline V gene (reference sequence). The DNA for the CDR3 is TGCAGTGCAACTCCAAGGGGTGAAGCTTTCTTT. Residues: CSATPRGEAFF.